Below are 13 T cell receptor beta chains sequenced from a single sample in a study of blood T cell repertoires in COVID-19. Data came from immunoSEQ multiplex PCR; TCRdb stores just in-frame clones and leaves some out. The sample shows about 87,000 clones, around 86% of them seen only once. Material: peripheral blood. These receptors were taken from a man in his forties or fifties with acute or convalescent COVID-19.

The V call is TRBV27, the J call TRBJ2-1; tentative D call: TRBD1 (6 bases). The ends were cut back, 5 bases at V and 0 bases at J, with 17 bases in the middle. The CDR3 loop spans 17 amino acids. In germline, CDR1 is MNHEY, CDR2 SMNVEV (reference sequence). The CDR3 DNA reads TGTGCCAGCAGTCCTCTCGCCGGGACAACCTCCTACAATGAGCAGTTCTTC. Its protein product is CASSPLAGTTSYNEQFF.

The rearrangement joins TRBV27 to TRBJ1-4; D is possibly TRBD1 (6 bases). The CDR3 consists of 13 residues. V was clipped by 3 bases and J by 9 bases, with 11 bases between them. Germline lookup yields CDR1 MNHEY and CDR2 SMNVEV (reference sequence). The CDR3 loop is CASSLGGQKKLFF. The CDR3 DNA sequence: TGTGCCAGCAGTTTGGGGGGGCAGAAAAAACTGTTTTTT.

The chain links TRBV9 to TRBJ2-3, with TRBD2 matching 8 bases. CDR3 length: 16 amino acids. The trim removed 0 bases at V and 4 bases at J, leaving 7 bases unmatched. From germline, CDR1 is SGDLS and CDR2 YYNGEE. CDR3 nucleotide sequence: TGTGCCAGCAGCGTAGAGGGCGGGAGGCTCGCAGATACGCAGTATTTT. Translation: CASSVEGGRLADTQYF.

The chain recombines TRBV30 with TRBJ1-6; D uncertain. In germline, CDR1 is GTSNPN, CDR2 SVGIG (reference sequence). Trimming took off 0 bases at V and 5 bases at J, with 5 bases between the two ends. The CDR3 is 13 residues long. The chain's CDR3 is CAWSVQHNSPLHF. In DNA form, the CDR3 reads TGTGCCTGGAGTGTACAGCATAATTCACCCCTCCACTTT. The variable domain in full, completed from reference TRBV30 and TRBJ1-6, reads SQTIHQWPATLVQPVGSPLSLECTVEGTSNPNLYWYRQAAGRGLQLLFYSVGIGQISSEVPQNLSASRPQDRQFILSSKKLLLSDSGFYLCAWSVQHNSPLHFGNGTRLTVT.

This clone was detected only once. The CDR3 loop reads CASSVASGSETQYF. CDR3 sequence (DNA): TGTGCCAGCAGCGTAGCTAGCGGGAGTGAGACCCAGTACTTC. The chain recombines TRBV9 with TRBJ2-5, with 10 bases matching TRBD2. Germline V gene lookup returns CDR1 SGDLS and CDR2 YYNGEE. This CDR3 has 14 amino acids. Losses at the gene ends were 0 bases for V and 5 bases for J; bases not matched to a gene: 1. Using reference TRBV9 and TRBJ2-5 for the parts outside the CDR3, the full variable domain is DSGVTQTPKHLITATGQRVTLRCSPRSGDLSVYWYQQSLDQGLQFLIQYYNGEERAKGNILERFSAQQFPDLHSELNLSSLELGDSALYFCASSVASGSETQYFGPGTRLLVL.

V and J are TRBV5-1 and TRBJ2-5; 8 nucleotides agree with TRBD2. The trim removed 2 bases at V and 1 base at J, leaving 1 base unmatched. This CDR3 region has 14 residues. Germline V CDR1 and CDR2: SGHRS, YFSETQ. Written as DNA, the CDR3 is TGCGCCAGCAGCTTCGGGACTAGCCAAGAGACCCAGTACTTC. Translating it yields CASSFGTSQETQYF.

This rearrangement joins TRBV25-1 to TRBJ2-1; TRBD1 is a possible D gene (6 bases). CDR1 is MGHDK, CDR2 SYGVNS, per germline. V lost 7 bases and J lost 7, with 11 bases in between. CDR3 length equals 12 residues. The CDR3 loop reads CASKLGANEQFF. The CDR3 nucleotides are TGTGCCAGCAAATTGGGGGCAAATGAGCAGTTCTTC.

The gene calls are TRBV6-1 and TRBJ2-7; no clear D. Germline-derived CDR1 and CDR2 are MNHNS and SASEGT. CDR3 length equals 14 residues. The V end was cut by 3 bases, the J end by 2 bases, with 11 bases between. Written as DNA, the CDR3 is TGTGCCAGCAGTGAGGGCCAGTACCCCTACGAGCAGTACTTC. This gives the protein CASSEGQYPYEQYF.

The chain recombines TRBV5-1 with TRBJ2-2; D is uncertain. Germline CDR1 SGHRS, CDR2 YFSETQ. Trimming took off 4 bases at V and 5 bases at J, with 18 bases between the two ends. This CDR3 is 16 amino acids long. The CDR3: CASSRSTAIGTGELFF. The CDR3, as DNA: TGCGCCAGCAGCCGTTCTACAGCTATTGGGACCGGGGAGCTGTTTTTT.

The chain recombines TRBV6-5 with TRBJ2-3, with D hard to call. The CDR3 totals 14 residues. Trimming stripped 6 bases from V and 0 bases from J, with 10 bases between. The germline V gene has CDR1 MNHEY and CDR2 SVGAGI. The chain's CDR3 is CASRRPGSTDTQYF. The CDR3 DNA sequence: TGTGCCAGCAGGCGACCCGGGAGCACAGATACGCAGTATTTT.

The CDR3 is CASSPWDTYSPLHF. The DNA of the CDR3 is TGTGCCAGCAGCCCGTGGGACACATATTCACCCCTCCACTTT. V is TRBV11-2 and J is TRBJ1-6, with D possibly being TRBD1 (6 bases). V lost 5 bases and J lost 8, with 13 bases in between. Per the germline V gene, CDR1 is SGHAT and CDR2 is FQNNGV. The CDR3 is 14 residues long.

A single count supports this clone. V usage is TRBV7-2 and J usage is TRBJ1-6, with D tentatively TRBD1 (6 bases). Trimming pared 1 base from V and 10 bases from J, leaving 17 bases between. Germline V gene lookup returns CDR1 SGHTA and CDR2 FQGNSA. The CDR3 has 16 amino acids. In DNA form, the CDR3 reads TGTGCCAGCAGCTTAGGAGGGTCGGGGACACAGTCACCCCTCCACTTT. As protein: CASSLGGSGTQSPLHF.

The chain joins TRBV12-5 to TRBJ2-3; 8 nucleotides match TRBD2. Germline CDR1 is LGHNT and CDR2 is FRNRAP. This CDR3 region has 16 residues. V was clipped by 4 bases and J by 1 base; unmatched bases: 7. The chain's CDR3 is CASGSGLAGGTDTQYF. CDR3 DNA: TGTGCTAGTGGTTCTGGACTAGCCGGAGGCACAGATACGCAGTATTTT.